This T cell receptor (beta chain) came from a study of cytomegalovirus exposure and HLA in healthy donors. Study results and caveats: Overall, approximately 180 TCR beta chains were annotated as cytomegalovirus-associated. Beyond CMV serostatus, there was no information to go on about immune exposure.

Amplification used 60 Vbeta primers and 13 Jbeta primers. Authors' processing steps: Unique TCR beta chains totaled roughly 80 million in a later count, with roughly 10 million of them shared. Sequencing was performed with immunoSEQ multiplex PCR; in TCRdb, only in-frame clones are kept and a portion is missing. V and J calls and clone size are those listed in that table; D and trimming were worked out from the DNA. The sample shows about 170,000 clones, around 76% of them seen only once. The CDR3 has 15 residues. CDR1 is SGHRS, CDR2 YFSETQ, per germline. V lost 1 base and J 3 bases, leaving 11 bases between the germline ends. This clone was recorded once. What it binds is unknown. At the DNA level, this CDR3 is encoded by other sequences in the same sample as well.

This receptor was identified in a female donor in good health and CMV-seronegative. Sequencing input: PBMCs. This chain joins TRBV5-1 and TRBJ2-1, with D possibly matching TRBD1 (6 bases). In DNA form, the CDR3 reads TGCGCCAGCAGCTTGCAAGGGGGTAGCTACAATGAGCAGTTCTTC. Translating it yields CASSLQGGSYNEQFF.